A selection of T cell receptor beta chains follows, all from one sample in a study of response to subunit inactivated influenza vaccine. In TCRdb, the RT-PCR reads were re-called with MiXCR into one record per CDR3 protein. The sample lists more than 200,000 distinct CDR3 sequences; about 12% were seen once. The specimen was non-naive T cells sorted from PBMCs, collected 14 days before vaccination. The source of these receptors is a man between 45 and 60 years old who received an inactivated influenza vaccine. Both conserved end residues are trimmed from each CDR3. Not all rows give a size; the values are once, few, many and, for expanded clones, a class.

J	length	size	V	CDR3
TRBJ2-1	12	many	TRBV11-1	ASSSDRGPNEQF
TRBJ2-7	14	many	TRBV27	ASSSLWAGAPYEQY
TRBJ2-1	12	many	TRBV20-1	SAPGRDTYNEQF
TRBJ1-1	12	few	TRBV11-2	ASSNRAGGTEAF
TRBJ2-7	13	many	TRBV12-3/TRBV12-4	ASSLTSGSLGEQY
TRBJ1-5	14	.	TRBV20-1	SVRAHTELGNQPQH
TRBJ2-6	12	.	TRBV15	ATSRASGANVLT
TRBJ2-1	13	.	TRBV7-3	ASSVSGIGYNEQF
TRBJ2-7	13	few	TRBV6-2/TRBV6-3	ASSYSPRVPYEQY
TRBJ2-5	13	.	TRBV7-2	ASSLGAGVFETQY
TRBJ2-3	11	.	TRBV7-6	ASSPSAGNTQY
TRBJ1-5	13	.	TRBV6-1	VSTESGSGNQPQH
TRBJ1-2	13	.	TRBV7-2	ASSADRGRGYGYT
TRBJ1-2	12	.	TRBV7-9	ASRLGQGVDGYT
TRBJ1-1	10	few	TRBV29-1	SAGTVNTEAF
TRBJ1-1	12	.	TRBV28	ASRLSGEGTEAF
TRBJ1-2	12	many	TRBV27	ASSLWQGAVGYT